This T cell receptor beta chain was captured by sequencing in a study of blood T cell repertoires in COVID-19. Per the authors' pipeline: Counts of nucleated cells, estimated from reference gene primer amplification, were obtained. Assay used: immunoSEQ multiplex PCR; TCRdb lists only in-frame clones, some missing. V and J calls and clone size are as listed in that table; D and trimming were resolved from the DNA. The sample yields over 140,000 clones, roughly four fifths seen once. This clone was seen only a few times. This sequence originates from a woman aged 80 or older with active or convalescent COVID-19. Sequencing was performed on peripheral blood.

CDR3 amino acids: CASSRSGSNQPQHF. CDR3 coding DNA: TGTGCCAGCTCACGGTCCGGGAGCAATCAGCCCCAGCATTTT. This rearrangement joins TRBV18 to TRBJ1-5; D not resolved. V was trimmed by 4 bases and J by 1 base, leaving 8 bases between them. This CDR3 region has 14 residues. Germline V CDR1 and CDR2: KGHSH, LQKENI.